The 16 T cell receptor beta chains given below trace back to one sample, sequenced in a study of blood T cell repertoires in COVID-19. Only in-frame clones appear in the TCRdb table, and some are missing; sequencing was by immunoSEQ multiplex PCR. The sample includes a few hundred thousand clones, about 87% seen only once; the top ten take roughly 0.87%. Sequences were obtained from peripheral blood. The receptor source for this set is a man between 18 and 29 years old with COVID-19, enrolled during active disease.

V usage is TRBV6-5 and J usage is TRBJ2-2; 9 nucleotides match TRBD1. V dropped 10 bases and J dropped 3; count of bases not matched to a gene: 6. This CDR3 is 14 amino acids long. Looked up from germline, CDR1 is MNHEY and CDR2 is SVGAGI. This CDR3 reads CAISDRGYTGELFF. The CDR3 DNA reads TGTGCCATTTCGGACAGGGGATACACCGGGGAGCTGTTTTTT.

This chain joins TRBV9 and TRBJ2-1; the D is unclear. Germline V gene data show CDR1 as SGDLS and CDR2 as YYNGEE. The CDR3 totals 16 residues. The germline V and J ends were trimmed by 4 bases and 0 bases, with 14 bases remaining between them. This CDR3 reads CASSPTVVGSYNEQFF. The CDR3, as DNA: TGTGCCAGCAGCCCAACGGTCGTCGGCTCCTACAATGAGCAGTTCTTC.

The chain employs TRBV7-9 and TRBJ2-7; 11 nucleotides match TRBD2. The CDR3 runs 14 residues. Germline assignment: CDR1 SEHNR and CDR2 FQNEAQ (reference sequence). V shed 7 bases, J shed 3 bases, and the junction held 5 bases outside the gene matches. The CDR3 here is CASTQLAGDYEQYF. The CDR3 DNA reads TGTGCCAGCACCCAACTAGCGGGGGACTACGAGCAGTACTTC.

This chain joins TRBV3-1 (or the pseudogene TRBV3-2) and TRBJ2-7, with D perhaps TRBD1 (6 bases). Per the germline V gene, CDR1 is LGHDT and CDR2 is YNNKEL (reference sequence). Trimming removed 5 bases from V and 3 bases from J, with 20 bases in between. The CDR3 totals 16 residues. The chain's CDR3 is CASSLKPGHLNYEQYF. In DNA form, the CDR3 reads TGTGCCAGCAGCTTAAAACCGGGACATCTAAACTACGAGCAGTACTTC.

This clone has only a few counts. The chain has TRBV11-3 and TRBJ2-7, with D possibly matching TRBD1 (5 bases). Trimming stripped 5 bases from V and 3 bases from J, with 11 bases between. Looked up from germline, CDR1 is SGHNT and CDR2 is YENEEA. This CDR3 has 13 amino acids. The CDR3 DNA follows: TGTGCCAGCAGCCCCGGGCAGGGCTACGAGCAGTACTTC. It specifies CASSPGQGYEQYF.

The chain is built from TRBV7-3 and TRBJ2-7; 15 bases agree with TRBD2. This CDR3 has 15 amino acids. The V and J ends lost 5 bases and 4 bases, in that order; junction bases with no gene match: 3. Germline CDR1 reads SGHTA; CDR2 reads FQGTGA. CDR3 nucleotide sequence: TGTGCCAGCAGCCCCGGGACTAGCGGGGGGTACGAGCAGTACTTC. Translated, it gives CASSPGTSGGYEQYF.

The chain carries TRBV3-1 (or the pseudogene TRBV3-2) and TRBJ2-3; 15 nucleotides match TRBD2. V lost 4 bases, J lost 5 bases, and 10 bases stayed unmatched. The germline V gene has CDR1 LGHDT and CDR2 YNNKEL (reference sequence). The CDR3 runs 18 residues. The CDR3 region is CASSRRTSGGAGLDTQYF. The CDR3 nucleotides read TGTGCCAGCAGCCGGAGGACTAGCGGGGGGGCAGGTCTAGATACGCAGTATTTT.

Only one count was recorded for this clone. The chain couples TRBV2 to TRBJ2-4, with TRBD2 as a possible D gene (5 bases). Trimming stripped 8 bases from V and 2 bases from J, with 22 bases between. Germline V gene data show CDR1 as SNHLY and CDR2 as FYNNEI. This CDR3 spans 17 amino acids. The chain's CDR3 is CASFVIYPGSTKNIQYF. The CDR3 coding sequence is TGTGCCAGCTTTGTGATCTACCCGGGATCCACCAAAAACATTCAGTACTTC. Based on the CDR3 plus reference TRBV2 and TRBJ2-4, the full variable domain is EPEVTQTPSHQVTQMGQEVILRCVPISNHLYFYWYRQILGQKVEFLVSFYNNEISEKSEIFDDQFSVERPDGSNFTLKIRSTKLEDSAMYFCASFVIYPGSTKNIQYFGAGTRLSVL.

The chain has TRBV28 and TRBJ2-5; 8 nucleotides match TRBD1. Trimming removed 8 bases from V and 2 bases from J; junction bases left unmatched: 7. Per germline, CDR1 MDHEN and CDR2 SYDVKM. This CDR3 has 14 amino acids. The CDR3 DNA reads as TGTGCCAGCGGCAGGACAGGGTATCAAGAGACCCAGTACTTC. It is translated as CASGRTGYQETQYF.

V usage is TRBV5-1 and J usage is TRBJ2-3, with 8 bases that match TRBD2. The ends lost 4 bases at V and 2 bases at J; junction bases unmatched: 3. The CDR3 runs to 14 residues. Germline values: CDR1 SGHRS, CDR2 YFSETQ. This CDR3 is CASSLGRDTDTQYF. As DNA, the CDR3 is TGCGCCAGCAGCCTCGGGAGGGACACAGATACGCAGTATTTT.

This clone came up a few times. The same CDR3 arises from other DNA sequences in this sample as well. In nucleotides, the CDR3 is TGTGCCAGCAGCTTATCAGGCACCGGGGAGCTGTTTTTT. This codes for CASSLSGTGELFF. The V gene is TRBV7-3, the J gene TRBJ2-2; no clear D. V gave up 2 bases and J gave up 4 bases, with 5 bases separating them. This CDR3 contains 13 residues. Germline-derived CDR1 and CDR2 are SGHTA and FQGTGA.

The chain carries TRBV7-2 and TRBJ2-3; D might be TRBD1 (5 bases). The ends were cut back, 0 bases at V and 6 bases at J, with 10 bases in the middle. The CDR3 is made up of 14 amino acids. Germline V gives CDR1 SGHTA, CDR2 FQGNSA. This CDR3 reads CASSLARVTDTQYF. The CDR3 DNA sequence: TGTGCCAGCAGCTTAGCCAGGGTCACGGATACGCAGTATTTT.

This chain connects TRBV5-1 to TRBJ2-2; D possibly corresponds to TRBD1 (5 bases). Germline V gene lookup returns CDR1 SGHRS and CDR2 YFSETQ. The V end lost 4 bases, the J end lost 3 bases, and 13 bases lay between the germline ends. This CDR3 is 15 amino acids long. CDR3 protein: CASSPPLGDTGELFF. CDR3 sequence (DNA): TGCGCCAGCAGCCCTCCTCTAGGGGACACCGGGGAGCTGTTTTTT.

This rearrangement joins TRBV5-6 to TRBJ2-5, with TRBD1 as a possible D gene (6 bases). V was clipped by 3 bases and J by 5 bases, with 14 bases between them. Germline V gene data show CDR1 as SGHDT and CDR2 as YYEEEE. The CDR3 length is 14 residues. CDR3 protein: CASSYTQGVETQYF. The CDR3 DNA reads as TGTGCCAGCAGCTACACACAGGGAGTGGAGACCCAGTACTTC.

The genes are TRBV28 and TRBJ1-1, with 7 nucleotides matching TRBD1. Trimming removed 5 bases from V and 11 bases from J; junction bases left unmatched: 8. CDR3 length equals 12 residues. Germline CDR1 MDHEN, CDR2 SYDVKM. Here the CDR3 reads CASSLGRGRAFF. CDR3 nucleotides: TGTGCCAGCAGTCTGGGCAGGGGGAGGGCTTTCTTT.

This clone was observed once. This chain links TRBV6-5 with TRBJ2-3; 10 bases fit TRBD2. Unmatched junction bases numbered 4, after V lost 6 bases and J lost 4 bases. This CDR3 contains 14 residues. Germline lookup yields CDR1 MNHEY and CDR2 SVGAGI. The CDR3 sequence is CASSLGLASDTQYF. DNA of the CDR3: TGTGCCAGCAGCCTGGGACTAGCGTCAGATACGCAGTATTTT.